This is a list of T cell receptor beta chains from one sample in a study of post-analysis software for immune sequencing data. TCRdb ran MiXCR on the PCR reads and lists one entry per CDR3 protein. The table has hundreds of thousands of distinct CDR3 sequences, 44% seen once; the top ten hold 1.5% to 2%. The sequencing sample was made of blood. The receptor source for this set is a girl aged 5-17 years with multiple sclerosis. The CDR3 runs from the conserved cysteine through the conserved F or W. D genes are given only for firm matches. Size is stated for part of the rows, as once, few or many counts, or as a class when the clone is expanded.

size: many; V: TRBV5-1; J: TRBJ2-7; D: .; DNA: TGTGCCAGCAGTTTAGGGGACAACTCCTACGAGCAGTACTTC; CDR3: CASSLGDNSYEQYF
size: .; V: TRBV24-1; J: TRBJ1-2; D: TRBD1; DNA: TGTGCCACCAGTGATCCCGGACAGGTTAACTATGGCTACACCTTC; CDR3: CATSDPGQVNYGYTF
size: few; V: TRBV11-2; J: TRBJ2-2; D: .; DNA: TGTGCCAGCAGCTCCTACCCCCGGGGCCTGAACACCGGGGAGCTGTTTTTT; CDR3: CASSSYPRGLNTGELFF
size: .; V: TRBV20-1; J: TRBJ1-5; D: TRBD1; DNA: TGCAGTGCGCTGAATCTGGACAGGGAGTCCAATCAGCCCCAGCATTTT; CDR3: CSALNLDRESNQPQHF
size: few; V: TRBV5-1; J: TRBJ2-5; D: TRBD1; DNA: TGCGCCAGCAGCGGGACAGGGAGGATGGAGACCCAGTACTTC; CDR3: CASSGTGRMETQYF
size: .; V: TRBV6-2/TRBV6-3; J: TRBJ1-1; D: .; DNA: TGTGCCAGCAGTTACGGAACACAGGGGAACACTGAAGCTTTCTTT; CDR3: CASSYGTQGNTEAFF
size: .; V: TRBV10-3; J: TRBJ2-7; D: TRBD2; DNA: TGTGCCATCAGTGAGTCGGGAGGGGCCGCGTACGAGCAGTACTTC; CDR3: CAISESGGAAYEQYF
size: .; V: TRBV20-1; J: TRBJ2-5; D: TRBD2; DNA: TGCAGTGCTAATAGCGGGGGTGGGACAGAGACCCAGTACTTC; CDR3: CSANSGGGTETQYF
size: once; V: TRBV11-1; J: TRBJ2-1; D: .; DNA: TGTGCCAGCAGCTTCCAGTCGGGCCCTCTTTTTTACAATGAGCAGTTCTTC; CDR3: CASSFQSGPLFYNEQFF
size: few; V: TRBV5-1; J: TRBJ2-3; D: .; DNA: TGCGCCAGCAGGCTTCTACCTAGCACAGATACGCAGTATTTT; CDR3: CASRLLPSTDTQYF
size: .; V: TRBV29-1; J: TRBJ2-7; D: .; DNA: TGCAGCGTTGAGGGGAGAAAAGGCTACGAGCAGTACTTC; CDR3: CSVEGRKGYEQYF
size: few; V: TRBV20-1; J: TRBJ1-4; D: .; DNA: TGCAGTGCTAGACTTGGGGTAACTAATGAAAAACTGTTTTTT; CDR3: CSARLGVTNEKLFF
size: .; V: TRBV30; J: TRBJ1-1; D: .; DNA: TGTGCCTGGGCTGGACAGAGAGAAGCTTTCTTT; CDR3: CAWAGQREAFF
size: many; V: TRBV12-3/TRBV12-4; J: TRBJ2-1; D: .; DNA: TGTGCCAGCAGTTTCGACTCCCCGTCCTACAATGAGCAGTTCTTC; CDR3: CASSFDSPSYNEQFF
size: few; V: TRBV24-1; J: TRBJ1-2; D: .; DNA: TGTGCCACCAGTGACTCCGGACAGCCTAACTATGGCTACACCTTC; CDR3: CATSDSGQPNYGYTF
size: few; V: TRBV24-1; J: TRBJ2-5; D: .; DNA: TGTGCCACCAGTGACCCCGGGACCTGGGGAGAGACCCAGTACTTC; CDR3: CATSDPGTWGETQYF
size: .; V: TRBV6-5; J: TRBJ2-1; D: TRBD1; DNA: TGTGCCAGCAGGTACCAAGGGGGCCTCTCCTACAATGAGCAGTTCTTC; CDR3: CASRYQGGLSYNEQFF
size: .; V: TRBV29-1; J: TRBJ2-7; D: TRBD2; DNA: TGCAGCGTTGGCGGAGGTAGCGGGGTAATCTACGAGCAGTACTTC; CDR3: CSVGGGSGVIYEQYF
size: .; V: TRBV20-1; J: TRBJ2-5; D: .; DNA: TGCAGTATCCCTCTCTGGCGGAGAGAGACCCAGTACTTC; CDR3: CSIPLWRRETQYF
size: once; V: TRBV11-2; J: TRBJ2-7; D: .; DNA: TGTGCCAGCAGCAACGTAGCGGCCCCCGACCTGCAGTACTTC; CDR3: CASSNVAAPDLQYF
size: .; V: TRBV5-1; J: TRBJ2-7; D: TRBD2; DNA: TGCGCCAGCAGCTCTCGGTACAGCGGGGGGCGTATCTCCTACGAGCAGTACTTC; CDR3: CASSSRYSGGRISYEQYF
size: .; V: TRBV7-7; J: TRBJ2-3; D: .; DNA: TGTGCTAGCAGCTTATTTGAGGGAGATACGCAGTATTTT; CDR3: CASSLFEGDTQYF
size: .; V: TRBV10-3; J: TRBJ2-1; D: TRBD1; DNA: TGTGCCATCAGTGAGTCAGCAGGGGGCAATGAGCAGTTCTTC; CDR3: CAISESAGGNEQFF
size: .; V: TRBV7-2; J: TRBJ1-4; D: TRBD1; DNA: TGTGCCAGCAGCCCAAATACAGGGGCAACTAATGAAAAACGGTTTTTT; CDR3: CASSPNTGATNEKRFF
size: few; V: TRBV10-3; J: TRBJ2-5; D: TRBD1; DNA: TGTGCCATCAGGGGGAACAGACGGGACAGTACGGAGGAGACCCAGTACTTC; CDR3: CAIRGNRRDSTEETQYF
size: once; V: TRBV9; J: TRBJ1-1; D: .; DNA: TGTGCCAGCAGCGTAGATGGAGTGGAGGTCGCTGAAGCTTTCTTT; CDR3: CASSVDGVEVAEAFF
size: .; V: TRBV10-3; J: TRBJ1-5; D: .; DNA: TGTGCCATCAGTGACGGGACTGACAATCAGCCCCAGCATTTT; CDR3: CAISDGTDNQPQHF
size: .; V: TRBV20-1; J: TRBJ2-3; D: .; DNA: TGCAGTGCTAACCCTAGGACGGGAAAATTCACAGATACGCAGTATTTT; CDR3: CSANPRTGKFTDTQYF
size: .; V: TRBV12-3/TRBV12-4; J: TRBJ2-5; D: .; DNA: TGTGCCAGCAGCTTTAAAATGGGGGCTGAGACCCAGTACTTC; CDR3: CASSFKMGAETQYF
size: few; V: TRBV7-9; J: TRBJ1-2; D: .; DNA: TGTGCCAGCGTTTGGGGGCCAGCTAACTATGGCTACACCTTC; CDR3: CASVWGPANYGYTF
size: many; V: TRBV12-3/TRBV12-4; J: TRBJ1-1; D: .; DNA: TGCGCCAGCAGCTTGCAGGGGCTGAACACTGAAGCTTTCTTT; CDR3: CASSLQGLNTEAFF
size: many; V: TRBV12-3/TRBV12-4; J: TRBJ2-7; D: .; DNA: TGTGCCAGCAGACCGACAGCCACCTACGAGCAGTACTTC; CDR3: CASRPTATYEQYF